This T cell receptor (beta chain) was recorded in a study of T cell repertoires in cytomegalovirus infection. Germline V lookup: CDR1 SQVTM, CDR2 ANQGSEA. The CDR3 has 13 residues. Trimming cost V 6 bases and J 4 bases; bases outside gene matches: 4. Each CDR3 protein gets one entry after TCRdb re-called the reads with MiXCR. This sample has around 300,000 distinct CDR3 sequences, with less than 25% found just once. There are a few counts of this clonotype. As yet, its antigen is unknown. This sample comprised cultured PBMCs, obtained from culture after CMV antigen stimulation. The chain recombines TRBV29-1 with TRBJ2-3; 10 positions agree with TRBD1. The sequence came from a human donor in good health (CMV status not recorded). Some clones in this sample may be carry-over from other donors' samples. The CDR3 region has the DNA TGCAGCGTCCCAGGGACAGGGGCAGATACGCAGTATTTT. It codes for CSVPGTGADTQYF.